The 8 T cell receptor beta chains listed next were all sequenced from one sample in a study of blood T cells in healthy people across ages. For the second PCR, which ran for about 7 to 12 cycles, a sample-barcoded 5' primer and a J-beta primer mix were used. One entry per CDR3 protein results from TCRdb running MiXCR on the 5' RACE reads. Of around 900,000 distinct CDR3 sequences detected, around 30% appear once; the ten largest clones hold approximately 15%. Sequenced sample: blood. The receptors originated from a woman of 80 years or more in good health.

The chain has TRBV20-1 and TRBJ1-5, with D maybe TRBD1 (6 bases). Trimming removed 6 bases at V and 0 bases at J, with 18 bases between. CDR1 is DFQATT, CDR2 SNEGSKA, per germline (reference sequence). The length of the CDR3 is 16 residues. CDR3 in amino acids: CSASSGQQYSNQPQHF. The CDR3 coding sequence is TGCAGTGCCTCCTCCGGACAGCAATATAGCAATCAGCCCCAGCATTTT.

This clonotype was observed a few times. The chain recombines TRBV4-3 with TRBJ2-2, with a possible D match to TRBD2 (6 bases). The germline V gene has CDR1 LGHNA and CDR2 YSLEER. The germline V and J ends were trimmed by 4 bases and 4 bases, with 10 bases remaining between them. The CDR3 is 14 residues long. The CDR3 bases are TGCGCCAGCAGCCCGGGACTGTGCACCGGGGAGCTGTTTTTT. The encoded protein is CASSPGLCTGELFF.

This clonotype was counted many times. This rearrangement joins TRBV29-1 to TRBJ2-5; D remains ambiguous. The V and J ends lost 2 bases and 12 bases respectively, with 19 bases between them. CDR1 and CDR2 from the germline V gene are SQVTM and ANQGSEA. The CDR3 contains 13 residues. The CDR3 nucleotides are TGCAGCGTTGAAACCCAAACTGGCCCACAAGAGTACTTC. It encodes CSVETQTGPQEYF. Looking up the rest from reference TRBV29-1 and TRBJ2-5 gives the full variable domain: SAVISQKPSRDICQRGTSLTIQCQVDSQVTMMFWYRQQPGQSLTLIATANQGSEATYESGFVIDKFPISRPNLTFSTLTVSNMSPEDSSIYLCSVETQTGPQEYFGPGTRLLVL.

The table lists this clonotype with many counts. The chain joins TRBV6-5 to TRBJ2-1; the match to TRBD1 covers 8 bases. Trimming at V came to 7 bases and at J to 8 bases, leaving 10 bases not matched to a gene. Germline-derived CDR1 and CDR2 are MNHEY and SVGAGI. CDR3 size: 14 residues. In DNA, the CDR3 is TGTGCCAGCACCGCACCGACAGGGGTCGATGAGCAGTTCTTC. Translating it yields CASTAPTGVDEQFF.

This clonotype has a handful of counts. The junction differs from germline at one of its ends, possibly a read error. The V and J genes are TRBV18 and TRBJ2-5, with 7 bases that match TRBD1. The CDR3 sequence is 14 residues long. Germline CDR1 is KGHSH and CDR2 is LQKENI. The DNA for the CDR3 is TGTGCCAGCTCACCCAGACAGGGACAAGAGACCCCGTACTTC. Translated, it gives CASSPRQGQETPYF. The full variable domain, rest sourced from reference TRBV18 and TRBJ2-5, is NAGVMQNPRHLVRRRGQEARLRCSPMKGHSHVYWYRQLPEEGLKFMVYLQKENIIDESGMPKERFSAEFPKEGPSILRIQQVVRGDSAAYFCASSPRQGQETPYFGPGTRLLVL.

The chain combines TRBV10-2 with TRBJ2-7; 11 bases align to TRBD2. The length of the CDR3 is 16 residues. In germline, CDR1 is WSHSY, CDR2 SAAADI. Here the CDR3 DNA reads TGCATCAGCAGTGAAACTAGCGGGGGTACCCCCTACGAGCAGTACTTC. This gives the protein CISSETSGGTPYEQYF.

In nucleotides, the CDR3 is TGTGCCAGCTTTGGCTCCTATAATTCACCCCTCCACTTT. Its translation: CASFGSYNSPLHF. The rearrangement uses TRBV28 and TRBJ1-6; D gene ambiguous. Trimming shortened V by 8 bases and J by 0 bases, and 5 bases separated the two germline ends. The CDR3 covers 13 residues. Germline CDR1 MDHEN, CDR2 SYDVKM.

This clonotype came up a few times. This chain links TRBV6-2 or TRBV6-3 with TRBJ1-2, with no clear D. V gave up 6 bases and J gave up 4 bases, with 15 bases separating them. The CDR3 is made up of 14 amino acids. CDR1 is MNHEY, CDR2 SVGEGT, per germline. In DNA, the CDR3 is TGTGCCAGCAGAGAAAAGCAACGGTGCTATGGCTACACCTTC. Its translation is CASREKQRCYGYTF.